The text below deals with one T cell receptor beta chain. The antigen remains unidentified. The data are from a study of shared clonotypes between healthy human individuals. Study-wide results and caveats: Compared with clonotypes that all four donors shared, non-shared clonotypes had lower generation probabilities. Having only a few donors restricted how much genetic and exposure-history diversity was captured. In a handful of donors, around 4.5% of naive CD4 clonotypes appeared in common.

Using immunoSEQ multiplex PCR, the repertoire was profiled, and TCRdb retains in-frame clones only, with some absent. The table lists over 800,000 clones, more than 85% of them singletons. The naive CD8 subset, CD45RO-negative cells positively selected for CCR7, excluded terminally differentiated effector memory CD45RA+ cells. The CDR3 spans 17 residues. The germline V gene encodes CDR1 WNHNN and CDR2 SYGVQD (reference sequence). Between the trimmed V and J ends, which lost 3 bases and 6 bases, there was a span of 24 bases. The specimen sequenced was naive CD8+ T cells sorted from blood. The chain combines TRBV10-1 with TRBJ2-7; tentative D call: TRBD1 (5 bases). This clonotype was obtained from a man aged 25-40 years in good health. In DNA form, the CDR3 reads TGCGCCAGCAGTGACCCTCGCCAGGGTGGCTCCTCGGCCGAGCAGTACTTC. This translates into CASSDPRQGGSSAEQYF.